The TCR beta chain under discussion was sequenced for a study of CD8 T cells in Susac syndrome. Germline V gene sequence: CDR1 SQVTM, CDR2 ANQGSEA. Trimming left V 7 bases short and J 10 bases short, with 14 bases between. The CDR3 runs 11 residues. Sequencing targeted TCR beta in T cells from blood (CD8+ and CD4+). TEMRA cells were FACS-enriched, unlike CD8+ and CD4+ T cells, which were negatively isolated. The authors reverse transcribed about 0.5 to 1 ug RNA with random hexamers. A single record per CDR3 protein comes from TCRdb applying MiXCR to the immunoSEQ multiplex PCR reads. Seen here are about 300,000 distinct CDR3 sequences, around nine tenths observed once, and the top ten hold 0.18%.

The specimen sequenced was CD8+ T cells from PBMCs. This receptor was identified in a human donor with multiple sclerosis. The J gene is TRBJ2-1, the V gene TRBV29-1; D call uncertain. Here the CDR3 DNA reads TGCAGCGCCCCAAAACGGCGAGAGCAGTTCTTC. Its translation is CSAPKRREQFF.